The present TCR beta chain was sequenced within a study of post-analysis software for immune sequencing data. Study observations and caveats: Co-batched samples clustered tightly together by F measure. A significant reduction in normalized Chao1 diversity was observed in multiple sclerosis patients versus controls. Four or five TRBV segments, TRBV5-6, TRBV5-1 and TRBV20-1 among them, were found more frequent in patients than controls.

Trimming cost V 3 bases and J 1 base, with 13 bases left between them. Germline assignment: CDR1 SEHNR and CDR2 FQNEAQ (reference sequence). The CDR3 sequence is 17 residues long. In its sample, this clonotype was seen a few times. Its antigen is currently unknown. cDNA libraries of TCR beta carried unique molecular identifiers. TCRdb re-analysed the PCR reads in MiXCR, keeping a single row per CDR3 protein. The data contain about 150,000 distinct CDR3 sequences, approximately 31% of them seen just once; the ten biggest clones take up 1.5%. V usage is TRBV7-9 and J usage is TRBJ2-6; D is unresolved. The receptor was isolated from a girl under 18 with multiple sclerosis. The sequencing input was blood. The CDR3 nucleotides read TGTGCCAGCAGCTTTGGCCAGTCGAGATCTGGGGCCAACGTCCTGACTTTC. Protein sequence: CASSFGQSRSGANVLTF. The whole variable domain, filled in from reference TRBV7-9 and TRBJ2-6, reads DTGVSQNPRHKITKRGQNVTFRCDPISEHNRLYWYRQTLGQGPEFLTYFQNEAQLEKSRLLSDRFSAERPKGSFSTLEIQRTEQGDSAMYLCASSFGQSRSGANVLTFGAGSRLTVL.